Below are 10 T cell receptor beta chains sequenced from a single sample in a study of cytomegalovirus exposure and HLA in healthy donors. Primers included in the PCR were 60 Vbeta and 13 Jbeta primers. Sequencing was performed with immunoSEQ multiplex PCR; in TCRdb, only in-frame clones are kept and a portion is missing. This table holds tens of thousands of clones, approximately 70% found once. Sequencing was carried out using PBMCs. The receptors stem from a woman between 50 and 59 years old in good health and CMV-seropositive.

V usage is TRBV5-1 and J usage is TRBJ1-2, with 7 bases aligning to TRBD1. This CDR3 has 15 residues. Germline CDR1 reads SGHRS; CDR2 reads YFSETQ. The V segment lost 5 bases and the J segment 2 bases; nucleotides outside the gene matches: 9. As DNA, the CDR3 is TGCGCCAGCAGTCTCGAGGGACAGCCAAACTATGGCTACACCTTC. This sequence encodes CASSLEGQPNYGYTF. The full variable domain, in which reference TRBV5-1 and TRBJ1-2 provide the parts outside the CDR3, is KAGVTQTPRYLIKTRGQQVTLSCSPISGHRSVSWYQQTPGQGLQFLFEYFSETQRNKGNFPGRFSGRQFSNSRSEMNVSTLELGDSALYLCASSLEGQPNYGYTFGSGTRLTVV.

The chain combines TRBV6-5 with TRBJ1-2; 7 positions match TRBD1. This CDR3 is built from 14 residues. CDR1 MNHEY and CDR2 SVGAGI come from the germline V gene. V dropped 6 bases and J dropped 3; count of bases not matched to a gene: 7. The CDR3 loop reads CASRNFGQDYGYTF. CDR3 DNA: TGTGCCAGCAGAAATTTTGGACAGGACTATGGCTACACCTTC.

The chain links TRBV7-3 to TRBJ2-3, with 14 bases fitting TRBD2. With 5 bases clipped from V and 5 bases from J, the junction kept 6 bases outside the gene matches. CDR1 SGHTA and CDR2 FQGTGA come from the germline V gene. There are 16 residues in the CDR3. CDR3 loop: CASSRLAGGPGDTQYF. The CDR3 region has the DNA TGTGCCAGCAGCCGACTAGCGGGAGGGCCCGGAGATACGCAGTATTTT.

CDR3 DNA sequence: TGTGCCAGCAGTGGTAGCTCCTATAATTCACCCCTCCACTTT. Translation: CASSGSSYNSPLHF. V usage is TRBV6-5 and J usage is TRBJ1-6; no firm D call. The CDR3 is 14 amino acids. Between the trimmed V and J ends, which lost 5 bases and 0 bases, there was a span of 5 bases. CDR1 is MNHEY and CDR2 is SVGAGI in the germline V gene.

This sequence joins TRBV9 and TRBJ2-7; TRBD2 aligns across 10 bases. This CDR3 is built from 16 residues. CDR1 and CDR2 from the germline V gene are SGDLS and YYNGEE. With 4 bases clipped from V and 6 bases from J, the junction kept 13 bases outside the gene matches. In nucleotides, the CDR3 is TGTGCCAGCAGCCTAAGAAGCGGGAGGGCCCGATTCGAGCAGTACTTC. It codes for CASSLRSGRARFEQYF.

V usage is TRBV4-1 and J usage is TRBJ2-3, with TRBD2 identical over 9 bases. The trim removed 4 bases at V and 2 bases at J, leaving 4 bases unmatched. The V gene's germline CDR1 is MGHRA and CDR2 YSYEKL. The CDR3 sequence is 15 residues long. CDR3 loop: CASSPGLALTDTQYF. The CDR3 nucleotides are TGCGCCAGCAGCCCTGGACTAGCGCTCACAGATACGCAGTATTTT.

The chain recombines TRBV2 with TRBJ2-2, with D perhaps matching TRBD1 (5 bases). The germline V gene has CDR1 SNHLY and CDR2 FYNNEI. V was shortened by 6 bases and J by 1 base, with 9 bases between the two germline ends. The CDR3 is 14 residues long. The DNA of the CDR3 is TGTGCCAGCAGCAAAGACAGGAACACCGGGGAGCTGTTTTTT. It codes for CASSKDRNTGELFF.

The chain employs TRBV5-4 and TRBJ2-2; tentatively, D is TRBD1 (6 bases). The germline V gene has CDR1 SGHNT and CDR2 YYREEE (reference sequence). Trimming stripped 5 bases from V and 6 bases from J, with 14 bases between. CDR3 length: 14 residues. The CDR3 is CASRQDRAPGELFF. CDR3 DNA: TGTGCCAGCAGACAGGACAGAGCCCCCGGGGAGCTGTTTTTT.

The chain uses TRBV28 and TRBJ2-3; D is undetermined. The CDR3 is 13 amino acids. Trimming left V 6 bases short and J 5 bases short, with 12 bases between. Germline lookup yields CDR1 MDHEN and CDR2 SYDVKM. CDR3 sequence: CASSRPVIDTQYF. The CDR3 nucleotides read TGTGCCAGCAGCCGTCCGGTGATAGATACGCAGTATTTT.

The chain links TRBV6-1 to TRBJ2-5; 10 positions match TRBD1. CDR1 and CDR2 from the germline V gene are MNHNS and SASEGT. Unmatched junction bases numbered 6, after V lost 6 bases and J lost 2 bases. This CDR3 is built from 15 residues. CDR3 in DNA: TGTGCCAGCAGACCGGGACAGGGGACTCAAGAGACCCAGTACTTC. Residues: CASRPGQGTQETQYF.